This T cell receptor beta chain was identified in a study of Ad26.COV2.S vaccination and SARS-CoV-2 variants. Study-wide context: The authors gave Ad26.COV2.S intramuscularly, either once or twice 56 days apart. Broader study findings: Vaccine recipients posted higher spike-specific TCR breadth than their placebo counterparts. Total responses of T cells may have been underestimated by the analyses of TCR breadth and depth. Considerable breadth of spike-specific CD8+ and CD4+ T cell responses has reportedly been documented following vaccination.

This CDR3 comprises 14 residues. The V end lost 2 bases, the J end lost 6 bases, and 11 bases lay between the germline ends. CDR1 and CDR2 from the germline V gene are MDHEN and SYDVKM. About this clone: Antigen specificity is unknown.

The treatment is: some 19 received Ad26.COV2.S at low or high dose, single or two shots; several received placebo; per-sample allocation not given. Material that was analyzed had been drawn on day 63 after the first vaccine or placebo injection. Here immunoSEQ multiplex PCR was the method, and the copy in TCRdb shows in-frame clones only, minus some. The sample lists more than 300,000 clones; around four fifths were seen once. The sequence was collected from a person aged 18-60 years who received the Ad26.COV2.S COVID-19 vaccine or a placebo. The source material was peripheral blood, sampled in a trial of Ad26.COV2.S vaccine versus placebo. The V gene is TRBV28, the J gene TRBJ1-5; D gene uncertain. As DNA, the CDR3 is TGTGCCAGCAGTTTAGTAAGGGTATCTCAGCCCCAGCATTTT. Translating gives CASSLVRVSQPQHF.